The 15 T cell receptor beta chains presented below share a single source sample, sequenced in a study of cytomegalovirus exposure and HLA in healthy donors. Primers: 60 Vbeta forward and 13 Jbeta reverse. Generated by immunoSEQ multiplex PCR, the TCRdb table keeps only in-frame clones and is missing some. The table shows about 93,000 clones, with around 76% occurring only once. Sequencing input: PBMCs. Receptors originate from a man aged 25 to 40 in good health and CMV-seronegative.

The V and J genes are TRBV5-5 and TRBJ2-7; weak D call: TRBD2 (5 bases). This CDR3 contains 15 residues. Germline V gene sequence: CDR1 SGHKS, CDR2 YYEKEE (reference sequence). V lost 0 bases to trimming and J lost 0 bases, with 10 bases between them. The CDR3 DNA follows: TGTGCCAGCAGCTTGGCCCCGGGGTTCTCCTACGAGCAGTACTTC. This codes for CASSLAPGFSYEQYF.

The chain is built from TRBV7-9 and TRBJ2-6; D gene uncertain. This CDR3 comprises 14 residues. V shed 4 bases and J shed 0 bases, with 4 bases lying between them. Germline values: CDR1 SEHNR, CDR2 FQNEAQ (reference sequence). The CDR3 region is CASSSSSGANVLTF. The CDR3 DNA follows: TGTGCCAGCAGCTCGAGCTCTGGGGCCAACGTCCTGACTTTC.

The V gene is TRBV6-1, the J gene TRBJ1-1, with D uncertain. Germline loops: CDR1 MNHNS, CDR2 SASEGT. The CDR3 is made up of 13 amino acids. The V end lost 4 bases, the J end lost 4 bases, and 10 bases lay between the germline ends. The CDR3 bases are TGTGCCAGCAGTGTTGTCATGAGCACTGAAGCTTTCTTT. Its translation: CASSVVMSTEAFF.

This chain uses TRBV9 with TRBJ2-7; the D gene is possibly TRBD1 (7 bases). The length of the CDR3 is 14 residues. Trimming removed 3 bases at V and 4 bases at J, with 14 bases between. CDR1 and CDR2 from the germline V gene are SGDLS and YYNGEE. The CDR3 DNA sequence: TGTGCCAGCAGCGCAGGGGGGACAGCGTACGAGCAGTACTTC. Encoded protein: CASSAGGTAYEQYF.

This chain links TRBV5-1 with TRBJ1-4, with TRBD1 matching 9 bases. The CDR3 spans 20 residues. Germline-derived CDR1 and CDR2 are SGHRS and YFSETQ. With 2 bases clipped from V and 0 bases from J, the junction kept 14 bases outside the gene matches. The CDR3 sequence is CASSFTPGQGSLATNEKLFF. The CDR3 DNA sequence: TGCGCCAGCAGCTTTACGCCGGGACAGGGCTCTCTTGCAACTAATGAAAAACTGTTTTTT. The complete variable domain, with remaining parts taken from reference TRBV5-1 and TRBJ1-4, reads KAGVTQTPRYLIKTRGQQVTLSCSPISGHRSVSWYQQTPGQGLQFLFEYFSETQRNKGNFPGRFSGRQFSNSRSEMNVSTLELGDSALYLCASSFTPGQGSLATNEKLFFGSGTQLSVL.

The chain couples TRBV7-9 to TRBJ2-2, with TRBD2 as a possible D gene (5 bases). The CDR3 covers 16 residues. Germline CDR1 is SEHNR and CDR2 is FQNEAQ (reference sequence). Deletions cut 5 bases from V and 5 bases from J, with 18 bases between. The CDR3 coding sequence is TGTGCCAGCAGCGCATCCGGGGTAGGGATTACCGGGGAGCTGTTTTTT. Translating it yields CASSASGVGITGELFF. Combining the CDR3 with reference TRBV7-9 and TRBJ2-2 gives the whole variable domain DTGVSQNPRHKITKRGQNVTFRCDPISEHNRLYWYRQTLGQGPEFLTYFQNEAQLEKSRLLSDRFSAERPKGSFSTLEIQRTEQGDSAMYLCASSASGVGITGELFFGEGSRLTVL.

This clone has only a few counts. The V call is TRBV4-3, the J call TRBJ1-1; D remains unclear. The CDR3 has 16 amino acids. The germline gives CDR1 LGHNA, CDR2 YSLEER. Trimming shortened V by 0 bases and J by 4 bases, and 15 bases separated the two germline ends. CDR3 protein: CASSQDRGLRRTEAFF. CDR3 nucleotide sequence: TGCGCCAGCAGCCAAGATCGGGGTCTTCGTCGCACTGAAGCTTTCTTT.

V is TRBV5-4 and J is TRBJ2-5, with D possibly matching TRBD2 (6 bases). CDR1 is SGHNT and CDR2 is YYREEE in the germline V gene (reference sequence). The CDR3 totals 15 residues. Trimming cost V 4 bases and J 2 bases, with 15 bases left between them. For the CDR3, the DNA is TGTGCCAGCAGCCTGATAGGGACTGGGCAAGAGACCCAGTACTTC. Its protein product is CASSLIGTGQETQYF.

The rearrangement links TRBV21-1 to TRBJ1-5; the table's D call of TRBD1 was not tested on the DNA. TRBV21-1 is tagged as a pseudogene. This CDR3 comprises 14 residues. The CDR3 DNA sequence: TGTGCCAGCAGCAAAGACAGGGGAGCCCAGCCCCAGCATTTT. Amino acids: CASSKDRGAQPQHF.

The genes are TRBV2 and TRBJ1-4; 7 nucleotides line up with TRBD1. Germline V gene sequence: CDR1 SNHLY, CDR2 FYNNEI. After removal of 6 bases from V and 7 bases from J, the junction contained 2 bases not matched to a gene. The CDR3 spans 12 residues. Here the CDR3 reads CASRTGIEKLFF. CDR3 sequence (DNA): TGTGCCAGCAGGACAGGGATTGAAAAACTGTTTTTT.

The gene calls are TRBV18 and TRBJ1-1; D uncertain. The CDR3 is 14 amino acids. The germline CDR1 and CDR2 sequences are KGHSH and LQKENI. Trimming stripped 3 bases from V and 4 bases from J, with 12 bases between. This CDR3 is CASSPVQAGTEAFF. In DNA, the CDR3 is TGTGCCAGCTCACCGGTTCAGGCCGGCACTGAAGCTTTCTTT.

The chain uses TRBV9 and TRBJ2-1; maybe TRBD2 (6 bases). The length of the CDR3 is 16 residues. V shed 1 base and J shed 5 bases, with 16 bases lying between them. From germline, CDR1 is SGDLS and CDR2 YYNGEE. CDR3 protein: CASSVSTGVKDNEQFF. CDR3 nucleotide sequence: TGTGCCAGCAGCGTATCAACGGGAGTAAAAGACAATGAGCAGTTCTTC. Combining the CDR3 with reference TRBV9 and TRBJ2-1 gives the whole variable domain DSGVTQTPKHLITATGQRVTLRCSPRSGDLSVYWYQQSLDQGLQFLIQYYNGEERAKGNILERFSAQQFPDLHSELNLSSLELGDSALYFCASSVSTGVKDNEQFFGPGTRLTVL.

The chain uses TRBV7-9 and TRBJ1-3; D gene unclear. The CDR3 is 13 residues long. The germline V gene has CDR1 SEHNR and CDR2 FQNEAQ (reference sequence). The germline V and J ends were trimmed by 11 bases and 2 bases, with 13 bases remaining between them. The CDR3 DNA follows: TGTGCCCAATCCCCCATCCCTGGAAACACCATATATTTT. Translating it yields CAQSPIPGNTIYF.

V is TRBV7-6 and J is TRBJ2-5; D is uncertain. V dropped 0 bases and J dropped 5 bases, with 7 bases sitting between them. The V gene's germline CDR1 is SGHVS and CDR2 FNYEAQ. This CDR3 region has 13 residues. In DNA, the CDR3 is TGTGCCAGCAGCTTAGCGCGGTCGGAGACCCAGTACTTC. Translating gives CASSLARSETQYF.

The CDR3, as DNA: TGTGCCAGCAGCTTATACGCGGGAAGCAATGAGCAGTTCTTC. It is translated as CASSLYAGSNEQFF. The chain couples TRBV7-3 to TRBJ2-1; the D gene is possibly TRBD2 (6 bases). V lost 2 bases and J lost 6, with 11 bases in between. The CDR3 is 14 amino acids. From germline, CDR1 is SGHTA and CDR2 FQGTGA.